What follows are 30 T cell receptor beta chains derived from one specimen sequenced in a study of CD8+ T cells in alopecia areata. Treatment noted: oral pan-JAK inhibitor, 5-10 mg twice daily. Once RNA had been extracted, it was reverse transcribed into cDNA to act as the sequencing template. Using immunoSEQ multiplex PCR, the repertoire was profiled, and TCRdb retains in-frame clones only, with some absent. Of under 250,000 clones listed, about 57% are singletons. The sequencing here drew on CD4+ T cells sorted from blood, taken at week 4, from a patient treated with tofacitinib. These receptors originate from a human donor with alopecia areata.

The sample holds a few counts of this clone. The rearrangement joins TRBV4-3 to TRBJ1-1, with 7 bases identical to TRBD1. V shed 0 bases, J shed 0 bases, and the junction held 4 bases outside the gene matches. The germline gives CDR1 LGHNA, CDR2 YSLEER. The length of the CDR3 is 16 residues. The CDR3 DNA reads TGCGCCAGCAGCCAAGATCAGGGGGGCATGAACACTGAAGCTTTCTTT. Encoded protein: CASSQDQGGMNTEAFF.

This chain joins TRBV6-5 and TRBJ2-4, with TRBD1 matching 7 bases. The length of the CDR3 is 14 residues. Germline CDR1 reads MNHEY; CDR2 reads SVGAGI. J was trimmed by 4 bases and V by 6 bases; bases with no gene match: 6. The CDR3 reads CASRPGQPKNIQYF. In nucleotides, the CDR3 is TGTGCCAGCAGACCGGGACAGCCTAAAAACATTCAGTACTTC.

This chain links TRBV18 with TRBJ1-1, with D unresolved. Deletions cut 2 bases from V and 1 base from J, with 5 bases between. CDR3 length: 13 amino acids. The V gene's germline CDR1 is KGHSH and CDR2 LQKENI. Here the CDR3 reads CASSPSQNTEAFF. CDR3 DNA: TGTGCCAGCTCACCAAGCCAGAACACTGAAGCTTTCTTT. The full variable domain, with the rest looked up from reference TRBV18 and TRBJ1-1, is NAGVMQNPRHLVRRRGQEARLRCSPMKGHSHVYWYRQLPEEGLKFMVYLQKENIIDESGMPKERFSAEFPKEGPSILRIQQVVRGDSAAYFCASSPSQNTEAFFGQGTRLTVV.

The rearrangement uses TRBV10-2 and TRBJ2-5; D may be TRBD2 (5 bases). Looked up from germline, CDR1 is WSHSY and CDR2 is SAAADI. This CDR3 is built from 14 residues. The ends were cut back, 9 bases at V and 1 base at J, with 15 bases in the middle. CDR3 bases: TGCGCCAGTCGAGGGATGAGGTTCCAAGAGACCCAGTACTTC. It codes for CASRGMRFQETQYF.

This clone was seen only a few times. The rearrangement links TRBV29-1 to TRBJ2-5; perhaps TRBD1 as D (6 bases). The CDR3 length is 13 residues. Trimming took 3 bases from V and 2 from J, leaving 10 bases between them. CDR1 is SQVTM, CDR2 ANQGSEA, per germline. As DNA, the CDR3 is TGCAGCGTTGAGCGGACAGTACAAGAGACCCAGTACTTC. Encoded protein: CSVERTVQETQYF.

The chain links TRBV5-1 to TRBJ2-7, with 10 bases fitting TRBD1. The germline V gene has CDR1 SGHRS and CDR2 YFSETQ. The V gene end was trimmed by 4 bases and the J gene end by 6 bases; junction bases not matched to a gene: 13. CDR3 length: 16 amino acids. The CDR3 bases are TGCGCCAGCAGCCCGCCGGGACAGGGGATTATTGGCGAGCAGTACTTC. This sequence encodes CASSPPGQGIIGEQYF. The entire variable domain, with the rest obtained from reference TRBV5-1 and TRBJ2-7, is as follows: KAGVTQTPRYLIKTRGQQVTLSCSPISGHRSVSWYQQTPGQGLQFLFEYFSETQRNKGNFPGRFSGRQFSNSRSEMNVSTLELGDSALYLCASSPPGQGIIGEQYFGPGTRLTVT.

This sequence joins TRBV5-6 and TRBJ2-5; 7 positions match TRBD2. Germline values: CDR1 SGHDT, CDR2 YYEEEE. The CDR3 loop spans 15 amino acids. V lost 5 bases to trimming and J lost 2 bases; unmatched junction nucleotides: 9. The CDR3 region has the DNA TGTGCCAGCAGACGCTACCCGGGGGGACAAGAGACCCAGTACTTC. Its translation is CASRRYPGGQETQYF. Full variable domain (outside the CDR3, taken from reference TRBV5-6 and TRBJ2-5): DAGVTQSPTHLIKTRGQQVTLRCSPKSGHDTVSWYQQALGQGPQFIFQYYEEEERQRGNFPDRFSGHQFPNYSSELNVNALLLGDSALYLCASRRYPGGQETQYFGPGTRLLVL.

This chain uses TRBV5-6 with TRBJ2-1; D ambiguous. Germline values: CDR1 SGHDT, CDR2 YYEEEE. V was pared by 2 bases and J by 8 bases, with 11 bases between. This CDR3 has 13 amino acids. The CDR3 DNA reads TGTGCCAGCAGCTTATTCTCCGAATATGAGCAGTTCTTC. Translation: CASSLFSEYEQFF.

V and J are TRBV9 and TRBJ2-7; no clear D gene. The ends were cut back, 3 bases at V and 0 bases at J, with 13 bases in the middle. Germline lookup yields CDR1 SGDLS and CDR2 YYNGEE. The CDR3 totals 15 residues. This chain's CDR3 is CASSAHAEHSYEQYF. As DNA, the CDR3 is TGTGCCAGCAGCGCTCACGCCGAGCACTCCTACGAGCAGTACTTC.

The CDR3 DNA is TGCGCCAGCAGCCAATCACTAGCGGGGGGACACAATGAGCAGTTCTTC. Its protein product is CASSQSLAGGHNEQFF. The rearrangement links TRBV4-3 to TRBJ2-1; 12 positions match TRBD2. This CDR3 spans 16 amino acids. V shed 2 bases, J shed 5 bases, and the junction held 4 bases outside the gene matches. Germline CDR1 is LGHNA and CDR2 is YSLEER.

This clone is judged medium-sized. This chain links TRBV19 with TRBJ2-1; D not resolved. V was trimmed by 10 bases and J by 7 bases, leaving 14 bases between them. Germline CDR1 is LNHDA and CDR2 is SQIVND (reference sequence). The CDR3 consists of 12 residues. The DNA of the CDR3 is TGTGCCACTTTGGGCCTCCCTAATGAGCAGTTCTTC. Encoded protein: CATLGLPNEQFF. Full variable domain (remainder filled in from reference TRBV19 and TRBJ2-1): DGGITQSPKYLFRKEGQNVTLSCEQNLNHDAMYWYRQDPGQGLRLIYYSQIVNDFQKGDIAEGYSVSREKKESFPLTVTSAQKNPTAFYLCATLGLPNEQFFGPGTRLTVL.

CDR3 residues: CASSDAGGSPLHF. CDR3 coding DNA: TGTGCCAGCAGTGATGCTGGAGGTTCACCCCTCCACTTT. This chain connects TRBV25-1 to TRBJ1-6; D is uncertain. The germline gives CDR1 MGHDK, CDR2 SYGVNS. CDR3 size: 13 residues. The V end was cut by 3 bases, the J end by 9 bases, with 9 bases between.

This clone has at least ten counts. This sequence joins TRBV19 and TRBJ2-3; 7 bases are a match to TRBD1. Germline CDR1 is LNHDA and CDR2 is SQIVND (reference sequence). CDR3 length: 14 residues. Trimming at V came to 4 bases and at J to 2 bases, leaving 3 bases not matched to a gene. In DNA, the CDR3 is TGTGCCAGTAGTAAGGGACAGCTCACAGATACGCAGTATTTT. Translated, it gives CASSKGQLTDTQYF.

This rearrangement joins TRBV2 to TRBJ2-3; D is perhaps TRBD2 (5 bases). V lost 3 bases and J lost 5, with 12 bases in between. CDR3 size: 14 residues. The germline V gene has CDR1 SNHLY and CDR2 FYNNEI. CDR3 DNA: TGTGCCAGCAGTGACCGAACTAGTATAGATACGCAGTATTTT. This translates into CASSDRTSIDTQYF.

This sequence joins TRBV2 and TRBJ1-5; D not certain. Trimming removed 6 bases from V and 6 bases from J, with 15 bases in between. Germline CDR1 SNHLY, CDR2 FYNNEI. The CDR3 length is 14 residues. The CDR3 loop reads CASSIPVAPQPQHF. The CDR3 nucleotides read TGTGCCAGCAGCATACCGGTTGCCCCTCAGCCCCAGCATTTT.

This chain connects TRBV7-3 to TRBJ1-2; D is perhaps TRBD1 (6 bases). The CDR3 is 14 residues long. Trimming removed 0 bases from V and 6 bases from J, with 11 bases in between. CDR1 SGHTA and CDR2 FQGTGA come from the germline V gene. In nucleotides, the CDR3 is TGTGCCAGCAGCTTAACGCCGCAGGGGCATGGCTACACCTTC. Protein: CASSLTPQGHGYTF.

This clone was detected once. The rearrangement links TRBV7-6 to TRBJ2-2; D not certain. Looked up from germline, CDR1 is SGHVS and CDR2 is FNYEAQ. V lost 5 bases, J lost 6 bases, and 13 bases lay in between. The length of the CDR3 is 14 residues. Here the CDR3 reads CASSGAFLAGELFF. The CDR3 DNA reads TGTGCCAGCAGCGGCGCTTTTCTGGCCGGGGAGCTGTTTTTT. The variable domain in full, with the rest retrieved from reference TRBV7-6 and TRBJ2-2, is GAGVSQSPRYKVTKRGQDVALRCDPISGHVSLYWYRQALGQGPEFLTYFNYEAQQDKSGLPNDRFSAERPEGSISTLTIQRTEQRDSAMYRCASSGAFLAGELFFGEGSRLTVL.

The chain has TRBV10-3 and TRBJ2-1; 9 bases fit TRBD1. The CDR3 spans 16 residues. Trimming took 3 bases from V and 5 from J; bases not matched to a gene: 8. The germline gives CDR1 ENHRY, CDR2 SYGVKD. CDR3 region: CAISDIGGQGHNEQFF. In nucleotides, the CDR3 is TGTGCCATCAGTGACATAGGGGGACAGGGCCACAATGAGCAGTTCTTC.

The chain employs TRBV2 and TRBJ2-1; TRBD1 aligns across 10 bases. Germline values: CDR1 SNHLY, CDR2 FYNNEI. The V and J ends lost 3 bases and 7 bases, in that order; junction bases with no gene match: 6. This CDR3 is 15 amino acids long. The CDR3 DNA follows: TGTGCCAGCAGTGACGACAGGGGGCTCTGGAATGAGCAGTTCTTC. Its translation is CASSDDRGLWNEQFF.

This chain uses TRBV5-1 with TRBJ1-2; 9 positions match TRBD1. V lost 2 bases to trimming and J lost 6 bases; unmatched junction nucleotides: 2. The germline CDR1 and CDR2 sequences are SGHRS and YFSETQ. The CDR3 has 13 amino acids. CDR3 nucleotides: TGCGCCAGCAGCTTACAGGGGGCACATGGCTACACCTTC. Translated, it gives CASSLQGAHGYTF. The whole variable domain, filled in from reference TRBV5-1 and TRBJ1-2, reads KAGVTQTPRYLIKTRGQQVTLSCSPISGHRSVSWYQQTPGQGLQFLFEYFSETQRNKGNFPGRFSGRQFSNSRSEMNVSTLELGDSALYLCASSLQGAHGYTFGSGTRLTVV.

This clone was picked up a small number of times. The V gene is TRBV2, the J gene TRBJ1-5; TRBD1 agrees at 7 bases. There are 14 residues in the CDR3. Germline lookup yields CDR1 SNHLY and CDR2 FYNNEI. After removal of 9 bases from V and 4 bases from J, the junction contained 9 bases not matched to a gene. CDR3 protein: CASAGGTANQPQHF. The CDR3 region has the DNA TGTGCCAGTGCAGGGGGGACGGCGAATCAGCCCCAGCATTTT. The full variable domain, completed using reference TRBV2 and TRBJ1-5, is EPEVTQTPSHQVTQMGQEVILRCVPISNHLYFYWYRQILGQKVEFLVSFYNNEISEKSEIFDDQFSVERPDGSNFTLKIRSTKLEDSAMYFCASAGGTANQPQHFGDGTRLSIL.

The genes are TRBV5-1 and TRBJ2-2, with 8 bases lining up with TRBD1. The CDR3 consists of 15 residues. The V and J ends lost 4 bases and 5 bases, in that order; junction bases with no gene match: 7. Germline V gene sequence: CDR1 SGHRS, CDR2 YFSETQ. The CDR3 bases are TGCGCCAGCAGCCCAGGGGGCGCGGGGACCGGGGAGCTGTTTTTT. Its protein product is CASSPGGAGTGELFF. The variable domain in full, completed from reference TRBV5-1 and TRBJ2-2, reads KAGVTQTPRYLIKTRGQQVTLSCSPISGHRSVSWYQQTPGQGLQFLFEYFSETQRNKGNFPGRFSGRQFSNSRSEMNVSTLELGDSALYLCASSPGGAGTGELFFGEGSRLTVL.

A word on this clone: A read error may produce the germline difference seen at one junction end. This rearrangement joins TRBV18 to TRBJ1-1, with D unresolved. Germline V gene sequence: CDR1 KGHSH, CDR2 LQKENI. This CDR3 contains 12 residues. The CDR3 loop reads CASSPMAEPPIF. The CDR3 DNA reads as TGTGCCAGCTCACCAATGGCAGAACCTCCCATTTTT.

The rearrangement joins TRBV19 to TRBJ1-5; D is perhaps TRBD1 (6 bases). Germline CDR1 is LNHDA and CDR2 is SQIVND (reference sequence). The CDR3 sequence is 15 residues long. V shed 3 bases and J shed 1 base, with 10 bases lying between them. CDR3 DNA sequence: TGTGCCAGTAGTATTCGGGGGGCGAGCAATCAGCCCCAGCATTTT. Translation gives CASSIRGASNQPQHF.

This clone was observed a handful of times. CDR3 nucleotide sequence: TGTGCCAGCAGCGGAACAGGGTCCGGGGCCAACGTCCTGACTTTC. Protein product: CASSGTGSGANVLTF. This chain joins TRBV9 and TRBJ2-6, with D perhaps TRBD1 (6 bases). CDR3 length: 15 residues. The germline gives CDR1 SGDLS, CDR2 YYNGEE. V was clipped by 3 bases and J by 4 bases, with 11 bases between them.

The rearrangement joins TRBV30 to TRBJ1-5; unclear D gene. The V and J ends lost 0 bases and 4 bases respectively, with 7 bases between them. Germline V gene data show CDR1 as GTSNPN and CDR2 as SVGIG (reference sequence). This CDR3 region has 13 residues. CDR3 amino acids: CAWSVGLNQPQHF. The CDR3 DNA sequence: TGTGCCTGGAGTGTTGGGTTGAATCAGCCCCAGCATTTT.

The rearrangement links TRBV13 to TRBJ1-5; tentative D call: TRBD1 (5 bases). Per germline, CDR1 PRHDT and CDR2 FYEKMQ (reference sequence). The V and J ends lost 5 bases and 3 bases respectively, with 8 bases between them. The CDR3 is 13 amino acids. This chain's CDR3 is CASSRQLNQPQHF. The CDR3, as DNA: TGTGCCAGCAGCCGACAGCTCAATCAGCCCCAGCATTTT.

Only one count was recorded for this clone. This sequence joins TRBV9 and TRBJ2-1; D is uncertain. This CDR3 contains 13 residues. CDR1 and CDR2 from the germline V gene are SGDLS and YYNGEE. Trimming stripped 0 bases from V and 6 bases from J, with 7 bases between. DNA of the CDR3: TGTGCCAGCAGCGTAGAGCCTAGCAATGAGCAGTTCTTC. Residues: CASSVEPSNEQFF. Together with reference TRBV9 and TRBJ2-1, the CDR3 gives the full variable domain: DSGVTQTPKHLITATGQRVTLRCSPRSGDLSVYWYQQSLDQGLQFLIQYYNGEERAKGNILERFSAQQFPDLHSELNLSSLELGDSALYFCASSVEPSNEQFFGPGTRLTVL.

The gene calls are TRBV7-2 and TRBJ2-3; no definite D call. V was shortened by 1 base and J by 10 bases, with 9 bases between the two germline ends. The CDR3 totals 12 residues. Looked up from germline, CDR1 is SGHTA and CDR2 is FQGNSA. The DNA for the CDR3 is TGTGCCAGCAGCTTAGGTGACGCGGCGCAGTATTTT. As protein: CASSLGDAAQYF.

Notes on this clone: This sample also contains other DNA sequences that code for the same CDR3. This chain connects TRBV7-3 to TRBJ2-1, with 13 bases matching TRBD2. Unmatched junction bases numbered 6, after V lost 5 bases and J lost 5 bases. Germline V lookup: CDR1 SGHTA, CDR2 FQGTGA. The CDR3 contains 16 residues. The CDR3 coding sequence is TGTGCCAGCAGCCCCACCGGACTAGCGGGGGACAATGAGCAGTTCTTC. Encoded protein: CASSPTGLAGDNEQFF.